This T cell receptor beta chain emerged from a study of blood T cell repertoires in COVID-19. At the level of the study: Collection of acute and convalescent COVID-19 samples took place in the United States, Italy and Spain. Sources were T cells, B-cell-depleted T cells, or PBMCs; the material itself was cDNA or gDNA.

Per the original data handling: How many nucleated cells were present was estimated from reference gene primer amplification. Only in-frame clones appear in the TCRdb table, and some are missing; sequencing was by immunoSEQ multiplex PCR. V and J calls and clone size follow that table, whereas D and trimming were derived from the DNA. The sample yields roughly 70,000 clones, around 93% seen once. CDR1 is MNHEY, CDR2 SMNVEV, per germline (reference sequence). CDR3 length: 16 residues. V lost 1 base and J lost 3; bases outside the gene matches: 8. The sequence derives from a woman in her sixties or seventies with active COVID-19. Input material: peripheral blood. The chain couples TRBV27 to TRBJ2-7; 8 bases are a match to TRBD1. CDR3 sequence reads: CASSLYGADRGYEQYF. The CDR3 DNA sequence: TGTGCCAGCAGTTTATATGGGGCTGACAGGGGCTACGAGCAGTACTTC.